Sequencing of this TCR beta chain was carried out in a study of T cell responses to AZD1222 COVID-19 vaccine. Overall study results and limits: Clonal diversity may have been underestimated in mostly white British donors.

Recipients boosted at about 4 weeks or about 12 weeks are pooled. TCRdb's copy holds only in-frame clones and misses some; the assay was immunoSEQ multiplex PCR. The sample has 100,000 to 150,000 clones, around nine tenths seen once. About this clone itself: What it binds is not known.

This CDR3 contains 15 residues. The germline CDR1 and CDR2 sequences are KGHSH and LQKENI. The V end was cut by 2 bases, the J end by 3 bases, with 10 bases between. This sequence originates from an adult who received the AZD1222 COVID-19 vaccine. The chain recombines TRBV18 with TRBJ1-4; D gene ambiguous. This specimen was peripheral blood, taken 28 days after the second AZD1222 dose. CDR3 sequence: CASSPERRSNEKLFF. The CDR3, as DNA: TGTGCCAGCTCACCAGAAAGACGTTCTAATGAAAAACTGTTTTTT. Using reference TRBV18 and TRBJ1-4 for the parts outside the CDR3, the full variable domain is NAGVMQNPRHLVRRRGQEARLRCSPMKGHSHVYWYRQLPEEGLKFMVYLQKENIIDESGMPKERFSAEFPKEGPSILRIQQVVRGDSAAYFCASSPERRSNEKLFFGSGTQLSVL.